Following are 20 T cell receptor beta chains from one sample sequenced in a study of blood T cell repertoires in COVID-19. Clones were sequenced by immunoSEQ multiplex PCR, and TCRdb holds only the in-frame ones, with some missing. The repertoire holds roughly 200,000 clones, with 85% as singletons. The sequenced sample was PBMCs or T cells enriched from blood (not recorded which). The receptors shown here come from a man aged 35 to 55 who had recovered from COVID-19.

The table lists this clone with a few counts. V usage is TRBV10-2 and J usage is TRBJ2-7; 7 positions agree with TRBD2. CDR1 and CDR2 from the germline V gene are WSHSY and SAAADI. The CDR3 sequence is 14 residues long. The junction had 8 bases not matched to a gene; V was cut back by 7 bases and J by 2 bases. The CDR3 bases are TGCGCCAGCACCGTATTCGCGGGGGCCTACGAGCAGTACTTC. This gives the protein CASTVFAGAYEQYF.

The rearrangement joins TRBV6-5 to TRBJ2-5; 8 bases match TRBD1. The CDR3 loop spans 15 amino acids. Germline CDR1 reads MNHEY; CDR2 reads SVGAGI. V was pared by 7 bases and J by 4 bases, with 11 bases of the junction left unmatched. The DNA of the CDR3 is TGTGCCAGCAAGAACGGAGCAGGGGGCGGAGAGACCCAGTACTTC. Translation gives CASKNGAGGGETQYF.

This chain connects TRBV14 to TRBJ2-7; 8 positions agree with TRBD2. The V and J ends lost 4 bases and 6 bases, in that order; junction bases with no gene match: 8. CDR3 size: 14 residues. CDR1 and CDR2 (germline): SGHDN, FVKESK. CDR3 DNA sequence: TGTGCCAGCAGCCCCCCGGGAGGGCCCTCCGAGCAGTACTTC. It encodes CASSPPGGPSEQYF.

J is TRBJ2-5 and V is TRBV11-3; 12 bases are shared with TRBD2. Germline lookup yields CDR1 SGHNT and CDR2 YENEEA. The junction had 5 bases not matched to a gene; V was cut back by 4 bases and J by 5 bases. There are 15 residues in the CDR3. CDR3 in DNA: TGTGCCAGCAGCTCCGGACTAGCGGGAAGTGAGACCCAGTACTTC. Protein product: CASSSGLAGSETQYF.

The J gene is TRBJ2-3, the V gene TRBV6-5, with 7 nucleotides matching TRBD1. CDR3 length: 14 amino acids. The germline gives CDR1 MNHEY, CDR2 SVGAGI. With V trimmed by 5 bases and J by 0 bases, 2 bases remained unmatched. The CDR3 loop is CASSRTGSTDTQYF. CDR3 nucleotide sequence: TGTGCCAGCAGTCGGACAGGAAGCACAGATACGCAGTATTTT.

The V and J genes are TRBV4-3 and TRBJ2-1; 8 nucleotides agree with TRBD2. The CDR3 runs to 20 residues. Trimming at V came to 0 bases and at J to 4 bases, leaving 17 bases not matched to a gene. In germline, CDR1 is LGHNA, CDR2 YSLEER. The CDR3: CASSQDAGREEYGTYNEQFF. For the CDR3, the DNA is TGCGCCAGCAGCCAAGATGCCGGGAGGGAAGAATACGGGACATACAATGAGCAGTTCTTC.

The chain combines TRBV6-5 with TRBJ2-7; possible D gene TRBD1, 5 bases. The germline CDR1 and CDR2 sequences are MNHEY and SVGAGI. V lost 5 bases, J lost 6 bases, and 8 bases lay in between. The CDR3 contains 11 residues. The CDR3 DNA reads TGTGCCAGCAGTACAGGCCGCGAGCAGTACTTC. Translated, it gives CASSTGREQYF.

The chain couples TRBV6-5 to TRBJ1-1, with unresolved D. Germline-derived CDR1 and CDR2 are MNHEY and SVGAGI. V lost 8 bases and J 4 bases, leaving 11 bases between the germline ends. CDR3 length equals 12 residues. The CDR3 protein is CASYRRGTEAFF. The CDR3 DNA reads as TGTGCCAGCTACCGCCGGGGCACTGAAGCTTTCTTT.

V gene TRBV4-1 combines with J gene TRBJ2-7; D is possibly TRBD1 (6 bases). The CDR3 covers 14 residues. Germline loops: CDR1 MGHRA, CDR2 YSYEKL. Trimming took off 3 bases at V and 0 bases at J, with 9 bases between the two ends. CDR3 coding DNA: TGCGCCAGCAGCCACCAGGACAGCTCCTACGAGCAGTACTTC. It codes for CASSHQDSSYEQYF.

In its sample, this clone was seen a few times. The chain employs TRBV7-2 and TRBJ2-7, with 11 bases fitting TRBD2. The V gene's germline CDR1 is SGHTA and CDR2 FQGNSA. This CDR3 is built from 14 residues. Trimming cost V 5 bases and J 4 bases; bases outside gene matches: 4. CDR3 protein: CASSTTSGIYEQYF. The CDR3 DNA sequence: TGTGCCAGCAGCACGACTAGCGGGATTTACGAGCAGTACTTC.

V usage is TRBV5-4 and J usage is TRBJ2-1; D is unclear. The CDR3 sequence is 17 residues long. Germline V CDR1 and CDR2: SGHNT, YYREEE (reference sequence). V lost 4 bases and J lost 0, with 17 bases in between. CDR3 in amino acids: CASSPGPEPDSYNEQFF. CDR3 nucleotide sequence: TGTGCCAGCAGCCCTGGGCCGGAACCTGACTCCTACAATGAGCAGTTCTTC.

This chain connects TRBV24-1 to TRBJ2-5; possibly TRBD1 for D (6 bases). CDR3 length: 19 amino acids. The V end was cut by 4 bases, the J end by 0 bases, with 23 bases between. CDR1 is KGHDR and CDR2 is SFDVKD in the germline V gene. CDR3 DNA sequence: TGTGCCACCAGTGACCGAGTGCCAATTCCGGACAGAGACCAAGAGACCCAGTACTTC. This encodes CATSDRVPIPDRDQETQYF.

The chain links TRBV7-2 to TRBJ1-1; D unclear. Trimming removed 4 bases at V and 11 bases at J, with 23 bases between. The CDR3 sequence is 15 residues long. Germline V gene lookup returns CDR1 SGHTA and CDR2 FQGNSA. The CDR3: CASSSQLAGRANAFF. DNA of the CDR3: TGTGCCAGCAGCTCACAACTGGCGGGAAGGGCCAACGCTTTCTTT. Complete variable domain (other parts from reference TRBV7-2 and TRBJ1-1): GAGVSQSPSNKVTEKGKDVELRCDPISGHTALYWYRQSLGQGLEFLIYFQGNSAPDKSGLPSDRFSAERTGGSVSTLTIQRTQQEDSAVYLCASSSQLAGRANAFFGQGTRLTVV.

The chain employs TRBV5-3 and TRBJ2-7, with D perhaps TRBD2 (5 bases). TRBV5-3 is an open reading frame whose function is uncertain. V gave up 4 bases and J gave up 6 bases, with 23 bases separating them. This CDR3 is built from 16 residues. CDR3 nucleotide sequence: TGTGCCAGAAGCCCGGCCGCGGGCCCCGAAGCATGCGAGCAGTACTTC. Translated, it gives CARSPAAGPEACEQYF.

The V gene is TRBV27, the J gene TRBJ2-2; 12 bases match TRBD2. Germline assignment: CDR1 MNHEY and CDR2 SMNVEV (reference sequence). Trimming at V came to 0 bases and at J to 7 bases, leaving 6 bases not matched to a gene. This CDR3 has 17 amino acids. The CDR3, as DNA: TGTGCCAGCAGTTTATCGAGACTAGCGGGAGTGGACGGGGAGCTGTTTTTT. Protein: CASSLSRLAGVDGELFF.

This clone has more than one count but fewer than ten. This chain links TRBV4-1 with TRBJ1-4; D might be TRBD1 (6 bases). CDR1 MGHRA and CDR2 YSYEKL come from the germline V gene. CDR3 length equals 15 residues. V was pared by 0 bases and J by 7 bases, with 12 bases between. The CDR3 DNA is TGCGCCAGCAGCCAAGAGTGGGGGCGCGCTGAAAAACTGTTTTTT. It specifies CASSQEWGRAEKLFF.

The chain carries TRBV3-1 (or the pseudogene TRBV3-2) and TRBJ2-7; D gene unclear. This CDR3 is 12 amino acids long. Germline V gene data show CDR1 as LGHDT and CDR2 as YNNKEL (reference sequence). Trimming left V 2 bases short and J 3 bases short, with 5 bases between. The CDR3 region is CASSQPDYEQYF. CDR3 DNA: TGTGCCAGCAGCCAACCAGACTACGAGCAGTACTTC.

The sample holds one count of this clone. V is TRBV6-5 and J is TRBJ1-4, with 8 bases aligning to TRBD1. V lost 6 bases, J lost 5 bases, and 5 bases stayed unmatched. Germline-derived CDR1 and CDR2 are MNHEY and SVGAGI. This CDR3 region has 14 residues. CDR3 residues: CASRLTGENEKLFF. The CDR3 DNA follows: TGTGCCAGCAGGCTGACAGGGGAAAATGAAAAACTGTTTTTT.

The DNA of the CDR3 is TGTGCCAGCAGCAGAAGGGAAGGGGTTCCTACTGAAGCTTTCTTT. It codes for CASSRREGVPTEAFF. The chain recombines TRBV7-9 with TRBJ1-1, with D possibly TRBD1 on 5 matching bases. Looked up from germline, CDR1 is SEHNR and CDR2 is FQNEAQ (reference sequence). This CDR3 is 15 amino acids long. Trimming stripped 5 bases from V and 5 bases from J, with 18 bases between.

The gene calls are TRBV6-1 and TRBJ1-2, with D maybe TRBD1 (6 bases). V lost 2 bases and J lost 0, with 13 bases in between. This CDR3 has 16 amino acids. CDR1 is MNHNS and CDR2 is SASEGT in the germline V gene. The DNA of the CDR3 is TGTGCCAGCAGTGAACGCAGGGGAAAAGCTAACTATGGCTACACCTTC. This codes for CASSERRGKANYGYTF.